The 17 T cell receptor beta chains presented below share a single source sample, sequenced in a study of T cells after yellow fever vaccination. TCRdb independently ran MiXCR on the 5' RACE reads; one entry per CDR3 protein. The sample contains hundreds of thousands of distinct CDR3 sequences, around 16% of which appear only once. This sample comprised PBMCs, obtained about 5 days after the first yellow fever vaccination. These receptors all stem from a man between 18 and 35 years old who received the YFV17D yellow fever vaccine.

This clonotype was recorded a few times. V usage is TRBV27 and J usage is TRBJ1-2, with TRBD1 identical over 9 bases. Germline V gene lookup returns CDR1 MNHEY and CDR2 SMNVEV (reference sequence). The CDR3 covers 13 residues. The J segment lost 8 bases and the V segment lost 5 bases, leaving 6 bases of the junction unmatched. The CDR3 region is CASSGTGLEGYTF. In DNA, the CDR3 is TGTGCCAGCAGTGGGACAGGGTTAGAAGGCTACACCTTC.

The gene calls are TRBV12-3 or TRBV12-4 and TRBJ2-5; TRBD2 matches at 8 bases. With V trimmed by 1 base and J by 4 bases, 11 bases remained unmatched. The length of the CDR3 is 17 residues. The CDR3 region is CASSLGWGMGTRETQYF. DNA for the CDR3: TGTGCCAGCAGTTTAGGTTGGGGTATGGGGACTAGAGAGACCCAGTACTTC.

The table lists this clonotype with a few counts. The rearrangement joins TRBV4-1 to TRBJ2-7, with D possibly matching TRBD1 (6 bases). V was pared by 1 base and J by 0 bases, with 10 bases between. CDR1 is MGHRA and CDR2 is YSYEKL in the germline V gene. This CDR3 contains 15 residues. This CDR3 is CASSQASGVSYEQYF. The CDR3 DNA sequence: TGCGCCAGCAGCCAAGCGTCAGGGGTCTCCTACGAGCAGTACTTC.

This rearrangement joins TRBV4-1 to TRBJ2-3, with unresolved D. The V and J ends lost 0 bases and 5 bases respectively, with 9 bases between them. There are 14 residues in the CDR3. Per germline, CDR1 MGHRA and CDR2 YSYEKL. The CDR3 reads CASSQERRGDTQYF. CDR3 DNA: TGCGCCAGCAGCCAAGAGAGGCGTGGAGATACGCAGTATTTT.

V and J are TRBV7-9 and TRBJ2-3; D remains ambiguous. V was trimmed by 5 bases and J by 1 base, leaving 13 bases between them. The CDR3 runs to 15 residues. The germline V gene encodes CDR1 SEHNR and CDR2 FQNEAQ (reference sequence). CDR3 nucleotides: TGTGCCAGCAGCCTACTACTCCCCGGCACAGATACGCAGTATTTT. Translation gives CASSLLLPGTDTQYF. The full variable domain, its missing parts supplied by reference TRBV7-9 and TRBJ2-3, is DTGVSQNPRHKITKRGQNVTFRCDPISEHNRLYWYRQTLGQGPEFLTYFQNEAQLEKSRLLSDRFSAERPKGSFSTLEIQRTEQGDSAMYLCASSLLLPGTDTQYFGPGTRLTVL.

The table lists this clonotype with a few counts. The CDR3 region is CASSAGTGLFGYTF. In nucleotides, the CDR3 is TGTGCCAGCAGCGCGGGGACAGGGCTTTTCGGCTACACCTTC. The gene calls are TRBV7-9 and TRBJ1-2, with 9 nucleotides matching TRBD1. J lost 8 bases, V lost 5 bases, and 9 bases had no gene match. CDR3 length equals 14 residues. The germline CDR1 and CDR2 sequences are SEHNR and FQNEAQ (reference sequence).

The genes are TRBV6-2 or TRBV6-3 and TRBJ1-1; 12 bases match TRBD1. The CDR3 length is 17 residues. Germline trimming cut 2 bases from V and 3 bases from J; bases unmatched to any gene: 7. CDR1 MNHEY and CDR2 SVGEGT come from the germline V gene. The CDR3 DNA sequence: TGTGCCAGCAGTTACCCCACGGGACAGGGGGCACACACTGAAGCTTTCTTT. Protein: CASSYPTGQGAHTEAFF.

This clonotype was detected only a few times. The chain combines TRBV9 with TRBJ2-2; the D is unclear. Germline V gives CDR1 SGDLS, CDR2 YYNGEE. This CDR3 is built from 15 residues. V was shortened by 0 bases and J by 6 bases, with 12 bases between the two germline ends. The CDR3 nucleotides are TGTGCCAGCAGCGTAGAACCAAACCCCCCCGGGGAGCTGTTTTTT. Protein product: CASSVEPNPPGELFF.

A few counts support this clonotype. The chain joins TRBV29-1 to TRBJ2-3, with D perhaps TRBD1 (5 bases). Germline CDR1 and CDR2: SQVTM and ANQGSEA. Trimming pared 7 bases from V and 7 bases from J, leaving 21 bases between. CDR3 length: 14 residues. The CDR3 region is CSASTTGPMHTQYF. CDR3 DNA: TGCAGCGCTTCCACCACAGGACCCATGCATACGCAGTATTTT.

The table lists this clonotype with many counts. The chain joins TRBV12-3 or TRBV12-4 to TRBJ1-2; D gene uncertain. Deletions cut 6 bases from V and 1 base from J, with 9 bases between. The CDR3 has 13 amino acids. The CDR3 DNA follows: TGTGCCAGCAGCCCGGGGTTTAACTATGGCTACACCTTC. Its translation: CASSPGFNYGYTF.

The chain employs TRBV7-2 and TRBJ2-5; 13 bases line up with TRBD2. J gave up 4 bases and V 6 bases, and 5 bases lay outside the gene matches. CDR1 and CDR2 (germline): SGHTA, FQGNSA. This CDR3 comprises 15 residues. CDR3 coding DNA: TGTGCCAGCAGAACCGGGACTAGCGGGGTAGAGACCCAGTACTTC. Translated, it gives CASRTGTSGVETQYF. Complete variable domain (other parts from reference TRBV7-2 and TRBJ2-5): GAGVSQSPSNKVTEKGKDVELRCDPISGHTALYWYRQSLGQGLEFLIYFQGNSAPDKSGLPSDRFSAERTGGSVSTLTIQRTQQEDSAVYLCASRTGTSGVETQYFGPGTRLLVL.

This clonotype has more than one count but fewer than ten. The chain couples TRBV2 to TRBJ2-5, with D possibly matching TRBD1 (8 bases). V dropped 10 bases and J dropped 1 base, with 16 bases sitting between them. Germline assignment: CDR1 SNHLY and CDR2 FYNNEI. The CDR3 sequence is 14 residues long. The CDR3 is CAIRQGTTQETQYF. In DNA, the CDR3 is TGTGCCATCCGACAGGGGACTACCCAAGAGACCCAGTACTTC.

The chain recombines TRBV4-2 with TRBJ1-2; tentative D call: TRBD1 (6 bases). Germline V gives CDR1 LGHNA, CDR2 YNFKEQ. The CDR3 spans 15 residues. V was cut by 3 bases and J by 4 bases, with 15 bases left in between. CDR3 loop: CASSQQQGSGYGYTF. The CDR3 bases are TGTGCCAGCAGCCAGCAACAGGGCTCCGGCTATGGCTACACCTTC.

This clonotype was counted a few times. The gene calls are TRBV11-3 and TRBJ2-1, with 11 positions matching TRBD2. The V gene end was trimmed by 0 bases and the J gene end by 0 bases; junction bases not matched to a gene: 1. The germline CDR1 and CDR2 sequences are SGHNT and YENEEA. This CDR3 is built from 17 residues. The CDR3 is CASSLELAGGSYNEQFF. CDR3 sequence (DNA): TGTGCCAGCAGCTTAGAGCTAGCGGGGGGCTCCTACAATGAGCAGTTCTTC.

V gene TRBV20-1 combines with J gene TRBJ2-2, with 7 bases identical to TRBD2. The germline V gene encodes CDR1 DFQATT and CDR2 SNEGSKA (reference sequence). The CDR3 has 13 residues. V lost 4 bases to trimming and J lost 7 bases; unmatched junction nucleotides: 6. The CDR3, as DNA: TGCAGTGCTAAGGGAGGGCGTGGCGGGGAGCTGTTTTTT. Translated, it gives CSAKGGRGGELFF.

This clonotype was counted a few times. The V gene is TRBV28, the J gene TRBJ2-7; D remains ambiguous. The CDR3 has 16 residues. The V end lost 3 bases, the J end lost 1 base, and 16 bases lay between the germline ends. Per the germline V gene, CDR1 is MDHEN and CDR2 is SYDVKM. The CDR3 reads CASSLRQILPSYEQYV. The CDR3 DNA is TGTGCCAGCAGTTTGAGGCAGATCCTTCCTTCCTACGAGCAGTACGTC.

This clonotype was observed a few times. The chain combines TRBV30 with TRBJ1-5; D perhaps matches TRBD1 (6 bases). Germline lookup yields CDR1 GTSNPN and CDR2 SVGIG (reference sequence). V lost 5 bases to trimming and J lost 6 bases, with 14 bases between them. This CDR3 comprises 13 residues. DNA of the CDR3: TGTGCCTGGCAAAAGGGGGACGGTCAGCCCCAGCATTTT. Its protein product is CAWQKGDGQPQHF.